This T cell receptor (beta chain) derives from a study of T cells in Graves' hyperthyroidism and ophthalmopathy. Study as a whole: Before any treatment, at initial diagnosis, peripheral blood was collected.

About this clonotype itself: Its target is unknown.

V dropped 5 bases and J dropped 1; count of bases not matched to a gene: 5. Germline-derived CDR1 and CDR2 are SGHNT and YENEEA. The CDR3 contains 15 residues. Each patient was aged 18 to 65 and had newly diagnosed hyperthyroidism of under 2 months' duration. Study-wide results and limits: Separating ophthalmopathy from stable hyperthyroidism was achieved by a 13 V-J model.

RNA transcripts served as the template for amplifying TCR beta CDR3 regions. With the HTBI primer set, the TCR CDR3 went through a first round of RT-PCR. Using its own MiXCR run on the multiplex PCR reads, TCRdb lists one record per CDR3 protein. The data show over 300,000 distinct CDR3 sequences, approximately 13% seen once. The TCR was taken from a woman aged 60-70 years with Graves' hyperthyroidism. Source material: blood. The chain combines TRBV11-3 with TRBJ1-1, with 9 positions matching TRBD1. The CDR3 loop is CASSPQQGANTEAFF. In DNA form, the CDR3 reads TGTGCCAGCAGCCCTCAACAGGGGGCGAACACTGAAGCTTTCTTT.